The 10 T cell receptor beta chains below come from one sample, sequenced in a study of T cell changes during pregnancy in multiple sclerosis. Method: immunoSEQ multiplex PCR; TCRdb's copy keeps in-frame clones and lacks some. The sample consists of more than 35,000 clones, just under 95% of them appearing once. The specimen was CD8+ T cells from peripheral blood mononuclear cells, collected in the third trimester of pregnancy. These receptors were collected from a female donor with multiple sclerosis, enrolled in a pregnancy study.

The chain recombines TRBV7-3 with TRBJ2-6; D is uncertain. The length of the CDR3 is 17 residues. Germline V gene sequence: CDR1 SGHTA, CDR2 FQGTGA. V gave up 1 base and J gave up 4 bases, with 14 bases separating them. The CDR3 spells CASSLIALGTGANVLTF. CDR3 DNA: TGTGCCAGCAGCTTAATAGCCCTAGGAACCGGGGCCAACGTCCTGACTTTC. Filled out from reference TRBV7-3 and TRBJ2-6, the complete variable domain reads GAGVSQTPSNKVTEKGKYVELRCDPISGHTALYWYRQSLGQGPEFLIYFQGTGAADDSGLPNDRFFAVRPEGSVSTLKIQRTERGDSAVYLCASSLIALGTGANVLTFGAGSRLTVL.

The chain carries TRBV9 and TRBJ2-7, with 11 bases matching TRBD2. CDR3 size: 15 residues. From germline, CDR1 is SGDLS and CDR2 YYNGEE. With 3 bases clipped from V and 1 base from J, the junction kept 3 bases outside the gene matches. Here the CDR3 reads CASSGGTSGSYEQYF. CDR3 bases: TGTGCCAGCAGCGGGGGGACTAGCGGATCCTACGAGCAGTACTTC.

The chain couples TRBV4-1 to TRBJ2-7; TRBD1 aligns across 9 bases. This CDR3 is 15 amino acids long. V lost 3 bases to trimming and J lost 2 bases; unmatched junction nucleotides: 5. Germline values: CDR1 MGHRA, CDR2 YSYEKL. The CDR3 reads CASSQLGTGTYEQYF. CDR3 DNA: TGCGCCAGCAGCCAGCTAGGGACAGGGACCTACGAGCAGTACTTC.

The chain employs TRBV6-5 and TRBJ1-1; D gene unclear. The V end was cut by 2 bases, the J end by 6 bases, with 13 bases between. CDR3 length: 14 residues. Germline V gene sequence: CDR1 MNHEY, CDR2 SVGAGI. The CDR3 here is CASSYREGNPEAFF. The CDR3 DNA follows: TGTGCCAGCAGTTACAGGGAGGGAAATCCTGAAGCTTTCTTT.

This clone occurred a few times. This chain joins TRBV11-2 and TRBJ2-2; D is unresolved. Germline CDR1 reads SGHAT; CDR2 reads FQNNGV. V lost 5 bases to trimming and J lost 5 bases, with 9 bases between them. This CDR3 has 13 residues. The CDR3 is CASSPLATGELFF. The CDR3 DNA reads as TGTGCCAGCAGCCCTTTGGCTACCGGGGAGCTGTTTTTT.

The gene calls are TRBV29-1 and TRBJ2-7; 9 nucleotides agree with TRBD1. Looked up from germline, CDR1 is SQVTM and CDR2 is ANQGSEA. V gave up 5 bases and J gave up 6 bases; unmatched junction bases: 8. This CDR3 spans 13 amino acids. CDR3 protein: CSVRTGDRGEQYF. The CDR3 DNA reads TGCAGCGTTAGGACAGGGGACCGTGGCGAGCAGTACTTC.

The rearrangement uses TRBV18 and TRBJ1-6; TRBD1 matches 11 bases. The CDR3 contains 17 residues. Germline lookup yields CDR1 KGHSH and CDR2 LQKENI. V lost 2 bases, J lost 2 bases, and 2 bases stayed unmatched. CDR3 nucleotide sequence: TGTGCCAGCTCACCAAAGGACAGGGGGCCCTATAATTCACCCCTCCACTTT. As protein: CASSPKDRGPYNSPLHF.

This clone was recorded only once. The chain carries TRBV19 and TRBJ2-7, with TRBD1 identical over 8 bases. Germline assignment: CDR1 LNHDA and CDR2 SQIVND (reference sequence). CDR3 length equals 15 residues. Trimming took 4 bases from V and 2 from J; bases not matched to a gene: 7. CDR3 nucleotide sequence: TGTGCCAGTAGTAATCCCTGGACAGGGACCTACGAGCAGTACTTC. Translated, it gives CASSNPWTGTYEQYF.

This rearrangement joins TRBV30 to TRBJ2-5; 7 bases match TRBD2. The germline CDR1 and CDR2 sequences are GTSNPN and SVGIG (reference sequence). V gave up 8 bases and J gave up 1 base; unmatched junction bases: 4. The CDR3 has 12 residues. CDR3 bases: TGTGCCGCCCCGGGGGGCCAAGAGACCCAGTACTTC. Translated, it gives CAAPGGQETQYF.

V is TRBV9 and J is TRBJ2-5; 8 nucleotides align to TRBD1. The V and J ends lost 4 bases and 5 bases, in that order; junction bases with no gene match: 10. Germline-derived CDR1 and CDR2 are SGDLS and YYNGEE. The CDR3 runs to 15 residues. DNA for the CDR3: TGTGCCAGCAGCAACGGACAGGGCGTTATCGAGACCCAGTACTTC. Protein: CASSNGQGVIETQYF.